Below, one TCR beta chain is given with its context. Its antigen is unidentified. It was roughly 210 ng DNA, 30,000 or so T cell genomes, that sorted-subset replicate PCRs used. Some clones are missing from TCRdb's copy, which holds only in-frame ones; the method was immunoSEQ multiplex PCR. Among about 820,000 clones, 90% to 95% were seen once, and the ten largest hold around 24%. The sample originates from a study of shared clonotypes between healthy human individuals. About the study: The people who gave samples were a couple of women and a few men aged 18 to 49. Findings and caveats of the study: All-four-donor shared clonotypes had higher generation probabilities than non-shared clonotypes did.

CD45RO negativity and positive selection for CCR7 defined naive CD8 cells, a population that excluded terminally differentiated effector memory CD45RA+ cells. This sequence was found in a man aged 30 to 39 in good health. Sequencing used naive CD8+ T cells sorted from blood.

The CDR3 sequence is CASSLRQPISRPQHF. The CDR3, as DNA: TGTGCCAGCAGTTTAAGACAGCCTATTTCGCGGCCCCAGCATTTT. V is TRBV27 and J is TRBJ1-5; the D gene is possibly TRBD1 (5 bases). This CDR3 is 15 amino acids long. The germline V gene has CDR1 MNHEY and CDR2 SMNVEV (reference sequence). Deletions cut 2 bases from V and 9 bases from J, with 17 bases between.